Shown below are 29 T cell receptor beta chains from a single sample sequenced in a study of T cell changes during pregnancy in multiple sclerosis (dated by TCRdb to 2018 to 2020). The method was the immunoSEQ multiplex PCR assay. In its TCRdb copy, this immuneACCESS table keeps in-frame sequences only and misses some clones. Where compared with another copy, unresolved V genes explain less than half of these, and the others have no known cause. The sample data list more than 65,000 clones, and roughly 96% of these were observed just once. The ten largest clones take up approximately 1% of the sample. The material was peripheral blood, obtained in the second trimester of pregnancy. The source is a female donor with multiple sclerosis, enrolled in a pregnancy study.

This chain links TRBV6-1 with TRBJ2-7; 7 bases map to TRBD2. The junction had 9 bases not matched to a gene; V was cut back by 3 bases and J by 1 base. CDR3 length equals 16 residues. CDR1 is MNHNS, CDR2 SASEGT, per germline. CDR3 nucleotides: TGTGCCAGCAGTGAGGGGTCCAGCGGGGCTTCCTACGAGCAGTACTTC. As protein: CASSEGSSGASYEQYF.

The chain is built from TRBV6-1 and TRBJ2-3; the match to TRBD2 covers 12 bases. The CDR3 has 15 amino acids. Germline-derived CDR1 and CDR2 are MNHNS and SASEGT. With V trimmed by 2 bases and J by 4 bases, 1 base remained unmatched. CDR3 region: CASSELAGGPDTQYF. CDR3 coding DNA: TGTGCCAGCAGTGAACTAGCGGGAGGGCCAGATACGCAGTATTTT.

V gene TRBV28 combines with J gene TRBJ2-1; 12 bases are shared with TRBD1. Germline CDR1 and CDR2: MDHEN and SYDVKM. The V gene end was trimmed by 5 bases and the J gene end by 0 bases; junction bases not matched to a gene: 5. There are 17 residues in the CDR3. In DNA form, the CDR3 reads TGTGCCAGCAGTGAAGGGACAGGGGGCCTCTCCTACAATGAGCAGTTCTTC. Translation gives CASSEGTGGLSYNEQFF.

The chain combines TRBV27 with TRBJ2-1, with no clear D. This CDR3 is 14 amino acids long. V dropped 5 bases and J dropped 1 base, with 9 bases sitting between them. Germline CDR1 reads MNHEY; CDR2 reads SMNVEV (reference sequence). The CDR3 here is CASSPLSSYNEQFF. The CDR3 bases are TGTGCCAGCAGTCCGTTGTCTTCCTACAATGAGCAGTTCTTC.

CDR3 region: CASSFGFSTDTQYF. The CDR3 bases are TGTGCCAGCAGTTTTGGCTTTAGCACAGATACGCAGTATTTT. The genes are TRBV2 and TRBJ2-3; no clear D gene. The V gene lost 5 bases and the J gene lost 0 bases, with 9 bases spanning the gap. This CDR3 is built from 14 residues. Germline loops: CDR1 SNHLY, CDR2 FYNNEI.

The table lists this clone with many counts. The chain carries TRBV30 and TRBJ1-3; D may be TRBD1 (5 bases). In germline, CDR1 is GTSNPN, CDR2 SVGIG (reference sequence). Trimming removed 6 bases at V and 0 bases at J, with 18 bases between. The CDR3 totals 16 residues. The CDR3: CACVDWGGISGNTIYF. Here the CDR3 DNA reads TGTGCCTGCGTCGACTGGGGGGGGATCTCTGGAAACACCATATATTTT.

V usage is TRBV28 and J usage is TRBJ2-7; 7 bases line up with TRBD2. The germline V gene encodes CDR1 MDHEN and CDR2 SYDVKM. V dropped 2 bases and J dropped 4; count of bases not matched to a gene: 5. The CDR3 length is 14 residues. The CDR3 DNA sequence: TGTGCCAGCAGTTTAGGGGGGGTCGGGTACGAGCAGTACTTC. Its translation is CASSLGGVGYEQYF.

The chain has TRBV13 and TRBJ1-5, with a possible D match to TRBD1 (6 bases). The CDR3 runs to 12 residues. V lost 8 bases and J lost 9, with 14 bases in between. Germline V CDR1 and CDR2: PRHDT, FYEKMQ (reference sequence). The CDR3 reads CASRGEGGPQHF. The DNA for the CDR3 is TGTGCCAGCCGGGGGGAAGGGGGGCCCCAGCATTTT.

This clone came up once. The chain carries TRBV28 and TRBJ2-5; 10 positions agree with TRBD2. The length of the CDR3 is 15 residues. CDR1 and CDR2 from the germline V gene are MDHEN and SYDVKM. Losses at the gene ends were 2 bases for V and 5 bases for J; bases not matched to a gene: 5. The CDR3 DNA reads as TGTGCCAGCAGTTTAGCTAGCGGGAGTAGGGAGACCCAGTACTTC. Amino acid sequence: CASSLASGSRETQYF. Complete variable domain (other parts from reference TRBV28 and TRBJ2-5): DVKVTQSSRYLVKRTGEKVFLECVQDMDHENMFWYRQDPGLGLRLIYFSYDVKMKEKGDIPEGYSVSREKKERFSLILESASTNQTSMYLCASSLASGSRETQYFGPGTRLLVL.

The rearrangement joins TRBV7-8 to TRBJ2-2; D perhaps matches TRBD2 (6 bases). From germline, CDR1 is SGHVS and CDR2 FQNEAQ. The CDR3 spans 16 residues. Trimming removed 3 bases at V and 3 bases at J, with 14 bases between. CDR3 amino acids: CASSLTGVADTGELFF. CDR3 in DNA: TGTGCCAGCAGCTTGACGGGAGTCGCGGACACCGGGGAGCTGTTTTTT.

The chain employs TRBV7-8 and TRBJ2-7; 8 bases are shared with TRBD1. Germline assignment: CDR1 SGHVS and CDR2 FQNEAQ. This CDR3 is 15 amino acids long. V was pared by 4 bases and J by 2 bases, with 7 bases of the junction left unmatched. CDR3 DNA: TGTGCCAGCAGCTCGATACAGGACAGGGCCTACGAGCAGTACTTC. Translating it yields CASSSIQDRAYEQYF. Filled out from reference TRBV7-8 and TRBJ2-7, the complete variable domain reads GAGVSQSPRYKVAKRGQDVALRCDPISGHVSLFWYQQALGQGPEFLTYFQNEAQLDKSGLPSDRFFAERPEGSVSTLKIQRTQQEDSAVYLCASSSIQDRAYEQYFGPGTRLTVT.

The chain combines TRBV6-5 with TRBJ2-7; 10 nucleotides agree with TRBD1. CDR3 size: 14 residues. The V gene end was trimmed by 2 bases and the J gene end by 3 bases; junction bases not matched to a gene: 1. The germline V gene encodes CDR1 MNHEY and CDR2 SVGAGI. The CDR3 reads CASSYGDRGYEQYF. CDR3 nucleotide sequence: TGTGCCAGCAGTTACGGGGACAGGGGCTACGAGCAGTACTTC.

The chain employs TRBV7-2 and TRBJ2-3; D not certain. Trimming stripped 2 bases from V and 4 bases from J, with 13 bases between. This CDR3 spans 15 amino acids. Germline values: CDR1 SGHTA, CDR2 FQGNSA. The CDR3 region has the DNA TGTGCCAGCAGCTTAATGATGGAAAGCGCAGATACGCAGTATTTT. Its protein is CASSLMMESADTQYF.

The rearrangement uses TRBV27 and TRBJ2-7; 7 bases are a match to TRBD2. The CDR3 extends over 13 amino acids. Germline V CDR1 and CDR2: MNHEY, SMNVEV (reference sequence). With 7 bases clipped from V and 3 bases from J, the junction kept 6 bases outside the gene matches. CDR3 region: CASIGGENYEQYF. CDR3 in DNA: TGTGCCAGCATTGGGGGGGAAAACTACGAGCAGTACTTC.

CDR3 coding DNA: TGTGCCAGCATGACTCCCGGGACATCGAGAAACACCATATATTTT. Its protein product is CASMTPGTSRNTIYF. V and J are TRBV11-2 and TRBJ1-3; a weak D match, TRBD1 (6 bases). This CDR3 comprises 15 residues. The germline CDR1 and CDR2 sequences are SGHAT and FQNNGV. Trimming pared 7 bases from V and 5 bases from J, leaving 18 bases between.

The V gene is TRBV4-2, the J gene TRBJ2-7; D may be TRBD2 (6 bases). The CDR3 runs 13 residues. V dropped 0 bases and J dropped 6 bases, with 9 bases sitting between them. CDR1 LGHNA and CDR2 YNFKEQ come from the germline V gene. In DNA, the CDR3 is TGTGCCAGCAGCCAAGAGACTAGGTCCGAGCAGTACTTC. Its translation: CASSQETRSEQYF.

This clone was picked up a small number of times. This sequence joins TRBV11-2 and TRBJ2-3, with TRBD2 matching 7 bases. The V gene end was trimmed by 1 base and the J gene end by 2 bases; junction bases not matched to a gene: 6. The CDR3 extends over 16 amino acids. Germline V CDR1 and CDR2: SGHAT, FQNNGV. DNA of the CDR3: TGTGCCAGCAGCTTAGGGGGGGGATCCCTCACAGATACGCAGTATTTT. Amino acids: CASSLGGGSLTDTQYF.

The V and J genes are TRBV6-5 and TRBJ2-3; no definite D call. This CDR3 spans 16 amino acids. Trimming pared 2 bases from V and 0 bases from J, leaving 12 bases between. In germline, CDR1 is MNHEY, CDR2 SVGAGI. In nucleotides, the CDR3 is TGTGCCAGCAGTTACGCGGCCAGCAGTAGCACAGATACGCAGTATTTT. Translated, it gives CASSYAASSSTDTQYF.

This chain connects TRBV19 to TRBJ2-2; 10 bases align to TRBD2. Per germline, CDR1 LNHDA and CDR2 SQIVND (reference sequence). The length of the CDR3 is 16 residues. After removal of 3 bases from V and 7 bases from J, the junction contained 8 bases not matched to a gene. Written as DNA, the CDR3 is TGTGCCAGTAGTATTTCAGCGGGAGGGCGTCACGGGGAGCTGTTTTTT. Its protein product is CASSISAGGRHGELFF.

The chain uses TRBV29-1 and TRBJ1-1; 7 bases are shared with TRBD1. CDR1 SQVTM and CDR2 ANQGSEA come from the germline V gene. Germline trimming cut 6 bases from V and 0 bases from J; bases unmatched to any gene: 1. The CDR3 covers 12 residues. CDR3 nucleotide sequence: TGCAGCGTAGGGACAGTGAACACTGAAGCTTTCTTT. Translating it yields CSVGTVNTEAFF.

The rearrangement joins TRBV7-9 to TRBJ1-1, with TRBD1 as a possible D gene (5 bases). This CDR3 region has 14 residues. Between the trimmed V and J ends, which lost 3 bases and 3 bases, there was a span of 11 bases. Germline CDR1 reads SEHNR; CDR2 reads FQNEAQ (reference sequence). The CDR3 region is CASSFGGSDTEAFF. The CDR3 DNA reads as TGTGCCAGCAGCTTCGGGGGAAGTGACACTGAAGCTTTCTTT. The whole variable domain, filled in from reference TRBV7-9 and TRBJ1-1, reads DTGVSQNPRHKITKRGQNVTFRCDPISEHNRLYWYRQTLGQGPEFLTYFQNEAQLEKSRLLSDRFSAERPKGSFSTLEIQRTEQGDSAMYLCASSFGGSDTEAFFGQGTRLTVV.

V and J are TRBV11-2 and TRBJ1-3, with 9 bases lining up with TRBD1. After removal of 4 bases from V and 1 base from J, the junction contained 5 bases not matched to a gene. Per germline, CDR1 SGHAT and CDR2 FQNNGV. This CDR3 comprises 16 residues. CDR3 loop: CASSSHRGQSGNTIYF. The CDR3 DNA is TGTGCCAGCAGCTCGCACAGGGGGCAATCTGGAAACACCATATATTTT.

The chain recombines TRBV2 with TRBJ2-7; possible D gene TRBD1, 6 bases. With 0 bases removed from V and 4 bases from J, the gap between germline ends came to 13 bases. The germline V gene has CDR1 SNHLY and CDR2 FYNNEI. The CDR3 has 15 amino acids. As DNA, the CDR3 is TGTGCCAGCAGTGAAGCGTCTTGGGGGCCTTACGAGCAGTACTTC. It codes for CASSEASWGPYEQYF.

This clone has just one count. This chain joins TRBV5-5 and TRBJ1-1; tentatively, D is TRBD1 (5 bases). V was clipped by 0 bases and J by 4 bases, with 13 bases between them. Germline CDR1 SGHKS, CDR2 YYEKEE (reference sequence). The CDR3 runs 15 residues. The CDR3 here is CASSLAIARATEAFF. The CDR3 DNA reads as TGTGCCAGCAGCTTGGCAATCGCCAGGGCCACTGAAGCTTTCTTT.

The chain recombines TRBV7-9 with TRBJ1-2, with D unresolved. Germline V gene sequence: CDR1 SEHNR, CDR2 FQNEAQ (reference sequence). The CDR3 contains 13 residues. Trimming removed 3 bases at V and 4 bases at J, with 9 bases between. The CDR3 protein is CASSFEIFYGYTF. Written as DNA, the CDR3 is TGTGCCAGCAGCTTTGAGATTTTCTATGGCTACACCTTC.

Only one count was recorded for this clone. The chain couples TRBV19 to TRBJ1-1; TRBD1 matches at 8 bases. This CDR3 is 16 amino acids long. Germline CDR1 reads LNHDA; CDR2 reads SQIVND (reference sequence). V was clipped by 7 bases and J by 1 base; unmatched bases: 11. The CDR3 nucleotides read TGTGCCAGTATTATCGAGACAGGGGTAGGGAACACTGAAGCTTTCTTT. It is translated as CASIIETGVGNTEAFF.

The gene calls are TRBV23-1 and TRBJ1-5; no definite D call. TRBV23-1 is noted as an ORF with a role that remains uncertain. The CDR3 totals 11 residues. V was clipped by 2 bases and J by 7 bases, with 3 bases between them. The DNA for the CDR3 is TGCGCCAGCAGTCAACAACAGCCCCAGCATTTT. Translation gives CASSQQQPQHF.

The gene calls are TRBV5-1 and TRBJ2-1; 8 nucleotides match TRBD2. The V segment lost 3 bases and the J segment 3 bases; nucleotides outside the gene matches: 11. Per the germline V gene, CDR1 is SGHRS and CDR2 is YFSETQ. The CDR3 length is 17 residues. CDR3 DNA sequence: TGCGCCAGCAGCTCGGGCCAATTAGCGGGACTCTACAATGAGCAGTTCTTC. Its protein product is CASSSGQLAGLYNEQFF.

The chain combines TRBV6-1 with TRBJ1-1; D not certain. Trimming stripped 2 bases from V and 4 bases from J, with 8 bases between. The CDR3 loop spans 13 amino acids. Germline V lookup: CDR1 MNHNS, CDR2 SASEGT. The DNA for the CDR3 is TGTGCCAGCAGTGAACGAGGGTTCACTGAAGCTTTCTTT. It yields the protein CASSERGFTEAFF.